This TCR beta chain was sequenced during a study of beta chain features in type 1 diabetes listed by TCRdb under 2018. Describing the broader study: No differences in mean age, gender distribution, total cell number or subset yield were found between patients and healthy donors. Whereas all 30 or so donors provided naive and central memory subsets, regulatory and stem cell-like memory subsets were isolated from just 8 patients and about eight healthy donors. Across all samples, some 110,000,000 sorted cells were examined, and cell number per subset correlated strongly with RNA yield. The study compared the TCRB repertoires of sorted circulating CD4+ T cell subsets in recently diagnosed type 1 diabetes patients with those in matched healthy donors.

The entire amount of isolated RNA was reverse transcribed using the High Capacity cDNA Reverse Transcription Kit, so the sequenced TCRB transcripts were expressed ones. Naive, central memory and regulatory T cell samples underwent deep immunoSEQ sequencing, averaging about 3.57 million total reads per sample. Sorted cells were lysed in RLT buffer, and RNA was extracted using DNase-treated RNeasy Micro or Mini kits according to cell number. To prevent cross-contamination, every cell subset was processed on its own, while patient and healthy donor samples were processed together. TCRB sequences were amplified from cDNA with the immunoSEQ multiplex PCR, producing 87-bp fragments spanning the CDR3 region. Amplicons were sequenced on the Illumina HiSeq platform. For the original study's pipeline: PCR bias was corrected computationally using synthetic template baselines, and reads within Hamming distance 2 were collapsed, with unmergeable singletons discarded. Reads were aligned against IMGT so that V, D and J genes, CDR3 length and insertions or deletions at six rearrangement sites could be assigned. Within each subset, clonotype counts were normalized to sorted cell number, and only after that were true diversity and Gini coefficients computed with the tcR R package. The overlap coefficient, calculated on TCRB nucleotide sequences, was used to quantify repertoire sharing. The table comes from immuneACCESS by way of TCRdb, which keeps in-frame sequences with V and J called. Part of the clones is missing from these tables; in studies checked, under half for an unresolved V gene and the rest for unknown reasons. That table is the source of V, J and clone size, and D and trimming were worked out from the DNA. The sample profile shows more than 300,000 clones; roughly 8% of them were found once. The ten most abundant clones make up approximately 0.47% of the sample.

The CDR3 spans 14 residues, from the cysteine through the phenylalanine. Of the read, only the CDR3 DNA is kept; its 42 bases are in frame from base 1. V trim: 2 bases; J trim: 1 base; unmatched bases: 2. The germline V gene (reference sequence) specifies SGHNT as CDR1 and YYREEE as CDR2. Results and caveats for the whole study, not just this receptor: Only small numbers of individuals were included in the HLA sub-analyses, which left unresolved whether HLA type had any influence on TCRB rearrangement. Naive, central memory and regulatory TCRB repertoires appeared to be more similar among patients than among healthy donors. Shorter templates might have been favored by PCR, but patient and control samples were amplified and corrected together, so both groups would have been affected equally by any skew. At VDJ recombination sites, type 1 diabetes patients had fewer insertions and more deleted nucleotides, which implies abnormalities in thymic rearrangement. Because cDNA was sequenced instead of genomic DNA, highly expressing activated cells could be over-represented, though the groups showed no difference in activation or CD3 levels. In all four CD4+ subsets, TCRB CDR3 length was moderately but significantly shorter in type 1 diabetes patients.

A single peripheral blood draw of approximately 120 mL on average was collected from each donor into heparinised tubes. A BD FACSAria II was used to sort naive, central memory, regulatory and stem cell-like memory CD4+ T cells with a panel that included CD45RO, CCR7, CD25, CD127, CD95 and CD27. A purity above 95% was achieved for all sorted populations. PBMCs were isolated right away by Lymphoprep density gradient centrifugation and were stained directly, without culture. To minimize batch effects, samples were stained and sorted in pairs, one healthy donor with one patient per experiment. This clone has a handful of counts. The antigen it binds to is not known. Base quality data are lacking; no much larger clone is found one base away.

The sequenced sample consisted of central memory CD4+ T cells from blood. The origin of this receptor is a young woman in good health. The rearrangement combines TRBV5-4 with TRBJ1-1, with 7 bases matching TRBD1. The bases read TGTGCCAGCAGCTTTTGGGACAGGAACACTGAAGCTTTCTTT. Translated, it gives CASSFWDRNTEAFF.